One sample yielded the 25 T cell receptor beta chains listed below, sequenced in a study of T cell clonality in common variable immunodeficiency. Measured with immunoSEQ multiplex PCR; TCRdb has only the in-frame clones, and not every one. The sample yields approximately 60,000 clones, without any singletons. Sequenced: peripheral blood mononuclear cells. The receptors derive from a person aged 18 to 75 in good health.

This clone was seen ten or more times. The CDR3 sequence is CASSLAGQGYTF. The CDR3 DNA, read in part, is TGTGCCAGCAGCTTAGCAGGGCAGGGC. The rearrangement joins TRBV7-2 to TRBJ1-2; no reliable D call. The CDR3 end lies 3 residues beyond the end of the read and is filled in from the germline J gene. The CDR3 covers 12 residues. Germline V gene lookup returns CDR1 SGHTA and CDR2 FQGNSA. Full variable domain (remainder filled in from reference TRBV7-2 and TRBJ1-2): GAGVSQSPSNKVTEKGKDVELRCDPISGHTALYWYRQSLGQGLEFLIYFQGNSAPDKSGLPSDRFSAERTGGSVSTLTIQRTQQEDSAVYLCASSLAGQGYTFGSGTRLTVV.

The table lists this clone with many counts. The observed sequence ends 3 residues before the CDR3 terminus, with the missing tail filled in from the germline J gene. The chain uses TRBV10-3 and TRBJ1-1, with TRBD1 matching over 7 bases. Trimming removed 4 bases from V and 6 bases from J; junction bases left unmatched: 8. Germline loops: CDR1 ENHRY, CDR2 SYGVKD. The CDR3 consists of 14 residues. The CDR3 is CAISGQGGGAEAFF. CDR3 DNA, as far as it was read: TGTGCCATCAGTGGACAGGGAGGTGGCGCTGAA.

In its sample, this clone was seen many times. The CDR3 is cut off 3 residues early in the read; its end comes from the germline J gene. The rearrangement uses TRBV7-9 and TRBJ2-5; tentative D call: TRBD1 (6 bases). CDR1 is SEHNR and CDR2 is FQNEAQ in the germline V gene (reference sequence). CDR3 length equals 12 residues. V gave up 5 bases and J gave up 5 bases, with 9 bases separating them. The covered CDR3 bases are TGTGCCAGCAGCCAGGGGCCGGAGACC. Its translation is CASSQGPET. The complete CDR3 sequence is CASSQGPETQYF.

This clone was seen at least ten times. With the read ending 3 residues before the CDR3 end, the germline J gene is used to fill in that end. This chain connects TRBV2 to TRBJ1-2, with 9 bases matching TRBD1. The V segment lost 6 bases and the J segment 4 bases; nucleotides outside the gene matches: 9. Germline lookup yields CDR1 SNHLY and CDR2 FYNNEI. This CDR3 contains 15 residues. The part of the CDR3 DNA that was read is TGTGCCAGCAGACCTCAACAGGGGGCGAGCTATGGC. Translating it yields CASRPQQGASYG. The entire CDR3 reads CASRPQQGASYGYTF. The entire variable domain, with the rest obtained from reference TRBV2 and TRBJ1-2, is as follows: EPEVTQTPSHQVTQMGQEVILRCVPISNHLYFYWYRQILGQKVEFLVSFYNNEISEKSEIFDDQFSVERPDGSNFTLKIRSTKLEDSAMYFCASRPQQGASYGYTFGSGTRLTVV.

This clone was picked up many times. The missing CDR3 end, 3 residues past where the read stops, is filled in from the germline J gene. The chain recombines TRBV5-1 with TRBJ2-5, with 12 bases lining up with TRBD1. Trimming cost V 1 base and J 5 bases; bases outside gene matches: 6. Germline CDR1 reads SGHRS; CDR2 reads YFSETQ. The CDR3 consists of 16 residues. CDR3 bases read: TGCGCCAGCAGCTTGCCCGGGACAGGGGGCGCGGAGACC. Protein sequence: CASSLPGTGGAET. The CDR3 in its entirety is CASSLPGTGGAETQYF. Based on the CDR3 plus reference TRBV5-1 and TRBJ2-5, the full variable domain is KAGVTQTPRYLIKTRGQQVTLSCSPISGHRSVSWYQQTPGQGLQFLFEYFSETQRNKGNFPGRFSGRQFSNSRSEMNVSTLELGDSALYLCASSLPGTGGAETQYFGPGTRLLVL.

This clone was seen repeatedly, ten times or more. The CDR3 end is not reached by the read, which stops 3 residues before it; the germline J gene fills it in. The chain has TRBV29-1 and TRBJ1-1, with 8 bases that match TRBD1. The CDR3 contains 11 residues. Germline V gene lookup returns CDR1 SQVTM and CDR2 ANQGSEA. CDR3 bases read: TGCACCACAGGGGGGGTCACTGAA. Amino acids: CTTGGVTE. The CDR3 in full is CTTGGVTEAFF.

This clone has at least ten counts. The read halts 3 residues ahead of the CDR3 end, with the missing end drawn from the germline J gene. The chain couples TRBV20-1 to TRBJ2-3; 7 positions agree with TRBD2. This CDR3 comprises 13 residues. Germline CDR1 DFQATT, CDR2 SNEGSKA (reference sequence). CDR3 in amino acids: CSAPKGLGETQYF. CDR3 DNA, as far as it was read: TGCAGTGCCCCAAAAGGACTAGGGGAGACG.

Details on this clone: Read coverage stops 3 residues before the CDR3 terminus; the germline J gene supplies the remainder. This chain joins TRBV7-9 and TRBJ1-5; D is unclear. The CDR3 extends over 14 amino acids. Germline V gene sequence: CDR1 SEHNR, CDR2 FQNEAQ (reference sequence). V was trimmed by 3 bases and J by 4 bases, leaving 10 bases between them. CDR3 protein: CASSFGGPNQPQHF. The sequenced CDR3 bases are TGTGCCAGCAGCTTTGGAGGGCCGAATCAGCCC.

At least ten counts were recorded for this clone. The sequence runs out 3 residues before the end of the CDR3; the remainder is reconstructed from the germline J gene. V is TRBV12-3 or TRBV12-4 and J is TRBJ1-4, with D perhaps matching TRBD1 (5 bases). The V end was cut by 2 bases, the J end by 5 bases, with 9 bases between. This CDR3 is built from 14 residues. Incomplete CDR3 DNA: TGTGCCAGCAGTTTAAGGTCAGGGAATGAAAAA. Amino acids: CASSLRSGNEK. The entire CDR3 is CASSLRSGNEKLFF.

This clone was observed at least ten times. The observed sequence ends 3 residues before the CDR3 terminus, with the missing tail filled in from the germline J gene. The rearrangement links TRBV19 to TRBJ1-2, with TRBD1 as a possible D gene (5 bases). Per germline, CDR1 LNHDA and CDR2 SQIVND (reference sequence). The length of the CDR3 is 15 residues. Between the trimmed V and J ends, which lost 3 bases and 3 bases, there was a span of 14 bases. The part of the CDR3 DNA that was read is TGTGCCAGTAGTATGAGGGGAAATGGTGACTATGGC. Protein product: CASSMRGNGDYG. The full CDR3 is CASSMRGNGDYGYTF.

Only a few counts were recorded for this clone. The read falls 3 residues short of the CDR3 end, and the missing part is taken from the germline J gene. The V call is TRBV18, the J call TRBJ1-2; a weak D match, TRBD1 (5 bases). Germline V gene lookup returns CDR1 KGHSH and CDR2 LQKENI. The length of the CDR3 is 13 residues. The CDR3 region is CASSPQGQYDYTF. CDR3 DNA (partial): TGTGCCAGCTCACCACAGGGGCAGTACGAC. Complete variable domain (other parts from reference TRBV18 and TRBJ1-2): NAGVMQNPRHLVRRRGQEARLRCSPMKGHSHVYWYRQLPEEGLKFMVYLQKENIIDESGMPKERFSAEFPKEGPSILRIQQVVRGDSAAYFCASSPQGQYDYTFGSGTRLTVV.

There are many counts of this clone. The CDR3 bases that were read are TGTGCCAGCAGCTGGGGCAGGGAAACCTACGAG. Translating gives CASSWGRETYE. The full CDR3 protein reads CASSWGRETYEQYF. The V call is TRBV11-1, the J call TRBJ2-7, with D maybe TRBD1 (5 bases). From the germline J gene comes the end of the CDR3, since the read stops 3 residues before it. V lost 4 bases, J lost 2 bases, and 12 bases lay in between. This CDR3 comprises 14 residues. Germline V CDR1 and CDR2: SGHAT, FQDESV (reference sequence). The full variable domain, in which reference TRBV11-1 and TRBJ2-7 provide the parts outside the CDR3, is EAEVAQSPRYKITEKSQAVAFWCDPISGHATLYWYRQILGQGPELLVQFQDESVVDDSQLPKDRFSAERLKGVDSTLKIQPAELGDSAMYLCASSWGRETYEQYFGPGTRLTVT.

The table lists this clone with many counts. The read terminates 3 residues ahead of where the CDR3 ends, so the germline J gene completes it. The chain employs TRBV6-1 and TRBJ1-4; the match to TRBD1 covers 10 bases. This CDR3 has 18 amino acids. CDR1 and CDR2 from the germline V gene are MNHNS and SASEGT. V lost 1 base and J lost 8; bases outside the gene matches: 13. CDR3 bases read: TGTGCCAGCAGTGAAGTAATGACGGCGACAGGGGGCGCGGAAAAA. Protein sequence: CASSEVMTATGGAEK. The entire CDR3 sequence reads CASSEVMTATGGAEKLFF.

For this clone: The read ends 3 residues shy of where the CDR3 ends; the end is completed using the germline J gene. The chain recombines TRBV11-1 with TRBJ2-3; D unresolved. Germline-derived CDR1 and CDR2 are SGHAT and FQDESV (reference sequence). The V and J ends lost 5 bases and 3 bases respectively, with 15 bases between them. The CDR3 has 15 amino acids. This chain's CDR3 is CASSHIDFGTDTQYF. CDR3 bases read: TGTGCCAGCAGCCATATCGACTTTGGGACAGATACG.

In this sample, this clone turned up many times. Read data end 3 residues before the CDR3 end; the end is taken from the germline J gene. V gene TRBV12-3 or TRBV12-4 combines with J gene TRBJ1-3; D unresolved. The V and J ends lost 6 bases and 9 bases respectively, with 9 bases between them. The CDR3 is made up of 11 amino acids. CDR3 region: CASRIEGTIYF. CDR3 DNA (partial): TGTGCCAGCAGGATCGAGGGCACC.

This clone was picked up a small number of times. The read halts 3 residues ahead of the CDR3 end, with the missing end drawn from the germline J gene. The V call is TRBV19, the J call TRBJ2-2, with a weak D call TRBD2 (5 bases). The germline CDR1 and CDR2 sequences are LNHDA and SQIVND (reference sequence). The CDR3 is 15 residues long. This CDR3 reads CASSIEGSYNSPLFF. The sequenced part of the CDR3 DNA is TGTGCCAGTAGTATTGAGGGTTCCTATAATTCGCCG.

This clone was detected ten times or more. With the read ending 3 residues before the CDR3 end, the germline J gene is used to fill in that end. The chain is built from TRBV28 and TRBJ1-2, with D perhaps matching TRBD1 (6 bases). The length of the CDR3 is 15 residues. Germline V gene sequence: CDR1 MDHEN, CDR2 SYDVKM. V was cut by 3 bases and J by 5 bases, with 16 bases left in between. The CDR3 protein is CASSFSRGGAYGYTF. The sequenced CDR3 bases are TGTGCCAGCAGTTTCAGCAGGGGAGGAGCGTATGGC.

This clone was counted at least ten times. The CDR3 loop reads CASSPGQGESQPQHF. The covered CDR3 bases are TGTGCCAGCAGCCCCGGACAGGGTGAGAGTCAGCCC. The J gene is TRBJ1-5, the V gene TRBV6-2 or TRBV6-3, with TRBD1 matching 8 bases. The read falls 3 residues short of the CDR3 end, and the missing part is taken from the germline J gene. This CDR3 has 15 residues. The V and J ends lost 6 bases and 6 bases, in that order; junction bases with no gene match: 10. Germline V gene lookup returns CDR1 MNHEY and CDR2 SVGEGT.

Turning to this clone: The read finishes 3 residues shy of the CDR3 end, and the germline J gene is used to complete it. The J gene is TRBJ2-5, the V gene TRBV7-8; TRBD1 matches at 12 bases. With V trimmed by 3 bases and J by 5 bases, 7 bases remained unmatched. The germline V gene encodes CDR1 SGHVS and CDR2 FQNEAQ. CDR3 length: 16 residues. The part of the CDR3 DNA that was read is TGTGCCAGCAGCTTTCGGGGGGGGACAGGGGGCGAGACC. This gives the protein CASSFRGGTGGET. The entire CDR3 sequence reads CASSFRGGTGGETQYF.

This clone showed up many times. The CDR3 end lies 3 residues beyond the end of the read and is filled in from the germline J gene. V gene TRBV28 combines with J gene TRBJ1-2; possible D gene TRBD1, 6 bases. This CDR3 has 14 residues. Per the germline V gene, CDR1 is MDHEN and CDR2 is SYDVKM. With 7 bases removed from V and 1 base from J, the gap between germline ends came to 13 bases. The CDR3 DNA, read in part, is TGTGCCAGCACCCGGGACAAATTTAACTATGGC. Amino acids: CASTRDKFNYG. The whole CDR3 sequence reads CASTRDKFNYGYTF.

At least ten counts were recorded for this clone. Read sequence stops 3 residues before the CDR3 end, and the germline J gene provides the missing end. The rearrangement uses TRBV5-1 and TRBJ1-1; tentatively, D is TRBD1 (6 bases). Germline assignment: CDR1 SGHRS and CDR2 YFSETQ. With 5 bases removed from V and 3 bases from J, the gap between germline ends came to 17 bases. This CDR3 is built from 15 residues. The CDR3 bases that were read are TGCGCCAGCAGTGAGGATACCAGGGGTTACACTGAA. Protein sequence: CASSEDTRGYTE. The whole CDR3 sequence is CASSEDTRGYTEAFF.

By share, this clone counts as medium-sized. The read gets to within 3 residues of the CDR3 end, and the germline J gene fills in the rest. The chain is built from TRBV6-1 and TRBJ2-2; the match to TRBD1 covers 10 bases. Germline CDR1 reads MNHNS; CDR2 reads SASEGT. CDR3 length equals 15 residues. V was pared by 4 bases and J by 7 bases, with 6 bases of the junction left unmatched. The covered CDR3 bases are TGTGCCAGCAGTGGGGGGACAGGGGAGGTCGGGGAG. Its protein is CASSGGTGEVGE. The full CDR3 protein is CASSGGTGEVGELFF.

This CDR3 is CASSPRGQGWTDTYTF. CDR3 bases read: TGTGCCAGTAGTCCGCGGGGACAGGGGTGGACAGATACC. This chain uses TRBV19 with TRBJ1-2, with 10 bases aligning to TRBD1. The read finishes 3 residues shy of the CDR3 end, and the germline J gene is used to complete it. Germline V gene data show CDR1 as LNHDA and CDR2 as SQIVND (reference sequence). The CDR3 covers 16 residues.

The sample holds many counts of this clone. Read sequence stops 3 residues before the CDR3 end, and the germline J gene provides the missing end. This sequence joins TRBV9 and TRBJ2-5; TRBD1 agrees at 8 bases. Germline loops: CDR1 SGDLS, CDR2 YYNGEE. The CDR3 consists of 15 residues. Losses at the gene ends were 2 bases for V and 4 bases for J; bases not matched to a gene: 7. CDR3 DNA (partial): TGTGCCAGCAGCGTTAACGGACAGGGACTAGAGACC. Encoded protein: CASSVNGQGLET. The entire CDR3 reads CASSVNGQGLETQYF.

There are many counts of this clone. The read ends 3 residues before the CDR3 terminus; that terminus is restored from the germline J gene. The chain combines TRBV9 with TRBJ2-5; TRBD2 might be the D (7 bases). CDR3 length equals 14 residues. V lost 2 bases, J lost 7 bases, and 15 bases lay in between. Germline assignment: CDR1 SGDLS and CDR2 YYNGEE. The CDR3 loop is CASSVGGATATQYF. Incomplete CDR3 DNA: TGTGCCAGCAGCGTGGGGGGGGCCACGGCGACC.